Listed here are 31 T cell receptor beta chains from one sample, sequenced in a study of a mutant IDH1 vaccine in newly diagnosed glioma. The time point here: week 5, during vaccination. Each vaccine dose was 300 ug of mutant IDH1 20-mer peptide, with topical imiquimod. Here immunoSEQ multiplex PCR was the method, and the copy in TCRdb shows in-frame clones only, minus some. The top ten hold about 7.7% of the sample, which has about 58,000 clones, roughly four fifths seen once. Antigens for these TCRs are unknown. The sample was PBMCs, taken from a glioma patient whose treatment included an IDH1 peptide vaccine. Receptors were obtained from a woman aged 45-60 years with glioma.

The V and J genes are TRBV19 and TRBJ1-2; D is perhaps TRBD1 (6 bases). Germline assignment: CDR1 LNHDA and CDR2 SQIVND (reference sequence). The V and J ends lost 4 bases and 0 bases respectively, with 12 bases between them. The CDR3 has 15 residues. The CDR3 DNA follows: TGTGCCAGTAGTACTTCAGGGGTCTCTAACTATGGCTACACCTTC. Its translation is CASSTSGVSNYGYTF.

CDR3 protein: CASCLAGWYGYTF. CDR3 sequence (DNA): TGTGCCAGTTGCCTGGCGGGATGGTATGGCTACACCTTC. V and J are TRBV19 and TRBJ1-2; D not certain. The CDR3 has 13 residues. Germline V CDR1 and CDR2: LNHDA, SQIVND (reference sequence). V gave up 8 bases and J gave up 5 bases, with 15 bases separating them.

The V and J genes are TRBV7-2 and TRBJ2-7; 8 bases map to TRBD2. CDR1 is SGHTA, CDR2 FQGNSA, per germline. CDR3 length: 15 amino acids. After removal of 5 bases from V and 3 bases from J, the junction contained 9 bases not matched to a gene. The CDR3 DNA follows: TGTGCCAGCAGCCTACTGATCGGGGGGGACTACGAGCAGTACTTC. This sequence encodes CASSLLIGGDYEQYF.

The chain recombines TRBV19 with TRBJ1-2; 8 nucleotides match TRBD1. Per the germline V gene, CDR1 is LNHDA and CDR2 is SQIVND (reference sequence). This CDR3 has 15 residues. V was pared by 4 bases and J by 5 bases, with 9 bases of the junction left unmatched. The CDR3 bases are TGTGCCAGTAGTAGAGCGACAGGGGAATCGTATGGCTACACCTTC. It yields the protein CASSRATGESYGYTF.

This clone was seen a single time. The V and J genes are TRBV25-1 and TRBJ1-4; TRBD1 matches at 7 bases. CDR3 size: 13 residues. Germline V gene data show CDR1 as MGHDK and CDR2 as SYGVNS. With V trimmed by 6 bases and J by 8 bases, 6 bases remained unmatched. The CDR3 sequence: CASRRGPTEKLFF. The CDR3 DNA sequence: TGTGCCAGCAGAAGGGGGCCCACCGAAAAACTGTTTTTT.

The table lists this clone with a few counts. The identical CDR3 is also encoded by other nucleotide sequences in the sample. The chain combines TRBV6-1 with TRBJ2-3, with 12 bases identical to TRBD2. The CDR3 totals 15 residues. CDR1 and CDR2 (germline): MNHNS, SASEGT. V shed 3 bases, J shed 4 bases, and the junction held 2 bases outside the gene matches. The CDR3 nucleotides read TGTGCCAGCAGTGAGACTAGCGGGGGTCCAGATACGCAGTATTTT. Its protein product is CASSETSGGPDTQYF.

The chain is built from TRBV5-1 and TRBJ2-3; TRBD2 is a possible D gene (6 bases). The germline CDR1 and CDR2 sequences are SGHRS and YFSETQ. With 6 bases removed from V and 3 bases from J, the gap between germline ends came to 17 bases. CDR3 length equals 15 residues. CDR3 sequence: CASTWTVAGTDTQYF. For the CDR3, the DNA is TGCGCCAGCACCTGGACGGTCGCGGGGACAGATACGCAGTATTTT.

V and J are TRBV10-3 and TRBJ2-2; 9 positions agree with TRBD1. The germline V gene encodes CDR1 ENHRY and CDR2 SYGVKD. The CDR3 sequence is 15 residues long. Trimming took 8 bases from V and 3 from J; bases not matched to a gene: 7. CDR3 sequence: CAIGEQGADTGELFF. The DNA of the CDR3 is TGTGCCATCGGGGAACAGGGGGCTGACACCGGGGAGCTGTTTTTT.

The chain's CDR3 is CASSSRGIKSPLHF. The CDR3 nucleotides are TGTGCCAGCAGTTCGCGGGGTATCAAATCACCCCTCCACTTT. This chain connects TRBV27 to TRBJ1-6; D unclear. Trimming stripped 4 bases from V and 10 bases from J, with 14 bases between. Germline-derived CDR1 and CDR2 are MNHEY and SMNVEV (reference sequence). The length of the CDR3 is 14 residues.

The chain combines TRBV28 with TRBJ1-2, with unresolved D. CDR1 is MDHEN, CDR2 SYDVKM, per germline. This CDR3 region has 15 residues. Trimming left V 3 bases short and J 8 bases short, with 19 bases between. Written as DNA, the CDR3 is TGTGCCAGCAGTTTTGTAGGCCCAGAGATTGGGGGCTACACCTTC. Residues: CASSFVGPEIGGYTF.

The CDR3 DNA sequence: TGTGCCAGCAGCTTGGCCAGTGTTACTAACTATGGCTACACCTTC. Its translation is CASSLASVTNYGYTF. J is TRBJ1-2 and V is TRBV5-6; D is unclear. Germline loops: CDR1 SGHDT, CDR2 YYEEEE. CDR3 length: 15 amino acids. The V gene lost 0 bases and the J gene lost 0 bases, with 9 bases spanning the gap.

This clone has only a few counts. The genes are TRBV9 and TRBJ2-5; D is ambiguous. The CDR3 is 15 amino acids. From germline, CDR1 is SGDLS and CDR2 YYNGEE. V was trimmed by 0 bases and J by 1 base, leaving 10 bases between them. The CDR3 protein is CASSVAGRPQETQYF. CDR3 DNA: TGTGCCAGCAGCGTAGCCGGACGGCCCCAAGAGACCCAGTACTTC.

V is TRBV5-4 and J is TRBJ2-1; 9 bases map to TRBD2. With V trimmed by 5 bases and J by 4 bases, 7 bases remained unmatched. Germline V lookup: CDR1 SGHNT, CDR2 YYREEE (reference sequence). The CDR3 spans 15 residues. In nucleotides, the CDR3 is TGTGCCAGCAGTGATGGCGGGGGGGTTTACAATGAGCAGTTCTTC. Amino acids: CASSDGGGVYNEQFF. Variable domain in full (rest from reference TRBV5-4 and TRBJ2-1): ETGVTQSPTHLIKTRGQQVTLRCSSQSGHNTVSWYQQALGQGPQFIFQYYREEENGRGNFPPRFSGLQFPNYSSELNVNALELDDSALYLCASSDGGGVYNEQFFGPGTRLTVL.

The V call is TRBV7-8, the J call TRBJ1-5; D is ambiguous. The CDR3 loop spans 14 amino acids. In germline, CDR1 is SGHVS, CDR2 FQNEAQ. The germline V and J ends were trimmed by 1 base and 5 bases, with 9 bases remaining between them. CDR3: CASSLGEGHQPQHF. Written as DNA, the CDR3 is TGTGCCAGCAGCTTAGGAGAAGGGCATCAGCCCCAGCATTTT.

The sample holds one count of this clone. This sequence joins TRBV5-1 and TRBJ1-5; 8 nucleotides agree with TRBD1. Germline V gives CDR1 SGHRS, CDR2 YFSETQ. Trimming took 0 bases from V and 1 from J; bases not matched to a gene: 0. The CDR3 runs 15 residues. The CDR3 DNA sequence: TGCGCCAGCAGCTTGGGACAGGGGAGCAATCAGCCCCAGCATTTT. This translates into CASSLGQGSNQPQHF.

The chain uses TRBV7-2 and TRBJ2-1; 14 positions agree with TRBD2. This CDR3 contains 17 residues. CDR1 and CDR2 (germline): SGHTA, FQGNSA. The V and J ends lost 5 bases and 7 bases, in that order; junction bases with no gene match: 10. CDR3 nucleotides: TGTGCCAGCAGCCGTAGGACTAGCGGGGGGCGAGGTAATGAGCAGTTCTTC. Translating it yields CASSRRTSGGRGNEQFF.

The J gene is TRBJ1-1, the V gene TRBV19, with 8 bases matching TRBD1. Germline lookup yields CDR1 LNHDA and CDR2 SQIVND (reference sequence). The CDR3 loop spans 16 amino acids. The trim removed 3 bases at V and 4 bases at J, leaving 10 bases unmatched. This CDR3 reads CASSMGRTGWSTEAFF. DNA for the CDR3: TGTGCCAGTAGTATGGGAAGGACAGGGTGGAGCACTGAAGCTTTCTTT.

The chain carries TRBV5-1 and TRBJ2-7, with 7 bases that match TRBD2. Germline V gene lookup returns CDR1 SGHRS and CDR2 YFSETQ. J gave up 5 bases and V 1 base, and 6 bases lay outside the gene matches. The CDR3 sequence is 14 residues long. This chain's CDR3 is CASSLRGGVHEQYF. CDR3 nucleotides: TGCGCCAGCAGCTTGCGGGGAGGGGTCCACGAGCAGTACTTC.

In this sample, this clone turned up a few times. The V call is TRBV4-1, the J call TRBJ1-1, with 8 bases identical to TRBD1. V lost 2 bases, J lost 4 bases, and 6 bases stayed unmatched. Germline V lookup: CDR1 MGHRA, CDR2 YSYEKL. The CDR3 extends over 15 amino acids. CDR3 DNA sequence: TGCGCCAGCAGCCAAATCGACAGGGGTGGCACTGAAGCTTTCTTT. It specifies CASSQIDRGGTEAFF.

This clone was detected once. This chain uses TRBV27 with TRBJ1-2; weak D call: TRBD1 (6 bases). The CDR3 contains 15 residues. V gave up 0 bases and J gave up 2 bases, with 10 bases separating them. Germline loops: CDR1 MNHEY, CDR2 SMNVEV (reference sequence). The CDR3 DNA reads TGTGCCAGCAGTTTATCCCCTACAGGGAACTATGGCTACACCTTC. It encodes CASSLSPTGNYGYTF.

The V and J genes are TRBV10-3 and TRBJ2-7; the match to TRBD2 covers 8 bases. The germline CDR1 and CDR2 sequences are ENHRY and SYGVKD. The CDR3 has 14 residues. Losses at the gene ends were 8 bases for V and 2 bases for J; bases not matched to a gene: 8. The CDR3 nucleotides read TGTGCCATCGGGGCCGGGGGGGCCGCCTACGAGCAGTACTTC. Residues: CAIGAGGAAYEQYF.

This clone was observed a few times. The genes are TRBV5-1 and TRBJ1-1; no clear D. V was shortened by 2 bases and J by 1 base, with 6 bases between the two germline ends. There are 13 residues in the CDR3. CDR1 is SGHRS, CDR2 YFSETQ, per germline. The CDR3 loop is CASSLPGNTEAFF. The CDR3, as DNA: TGCGCCAGCAGCTTACCCGGGAACACTGAAGCTTTCTTT.

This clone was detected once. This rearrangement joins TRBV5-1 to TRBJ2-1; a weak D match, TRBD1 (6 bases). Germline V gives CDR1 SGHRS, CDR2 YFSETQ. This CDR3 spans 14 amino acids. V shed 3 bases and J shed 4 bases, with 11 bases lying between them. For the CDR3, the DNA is TGCGCCAGCAGCTCAGGACAGTTGTACAATGAGCAGTTCTTC. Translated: CASSSGQLYNEQFF.

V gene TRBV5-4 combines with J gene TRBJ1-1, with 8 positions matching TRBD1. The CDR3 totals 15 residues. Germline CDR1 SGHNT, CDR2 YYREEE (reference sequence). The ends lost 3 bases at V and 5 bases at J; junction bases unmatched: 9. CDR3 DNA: TGTGCCAGCAGCTCCGGGGACAGGATAGGAACTGAAGCTTTCTTT. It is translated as CASSSGDRIGTEAFF.

The CDR3 region has the DNA TGTGCCACCTCCAGGGGGCAAACGCAACTGTTTTTT. It translates to CATSRGQTQLFF. V gene TRBV19 combines with J gene TRBJ1-4; the match to TRBD1 covers 8 bases. The CDR3 runs to 12 residues. The V and J ends lost 10 bases and 12 bases, in that order; junction bases with no gene match: 10. CDR1 is LNHDA, CDR2 SQIVND, per germline (reference sequence). The variable domain in full, with the rest retrieved from reference TRBV19 and TRBJ1-4, is DGGITQSPKYLFRKEGQNVTLSCEQNLNHDAMYWYRQDPGQGLRLIYYSQIVNDFQKGDIAEGYSVSREKKESFPLTVTSAQKNPTAFYLCATSRGQTQLFFGSGTQLSVL.

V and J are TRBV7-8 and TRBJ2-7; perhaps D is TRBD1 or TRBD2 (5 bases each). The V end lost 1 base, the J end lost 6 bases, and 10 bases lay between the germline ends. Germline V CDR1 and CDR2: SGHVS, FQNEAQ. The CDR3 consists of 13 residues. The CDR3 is CASSLEPGGEQYF. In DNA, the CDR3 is TGTGCCAGCAGCTTAGAGCCTGGGGGCGAGCAGTACTTC.

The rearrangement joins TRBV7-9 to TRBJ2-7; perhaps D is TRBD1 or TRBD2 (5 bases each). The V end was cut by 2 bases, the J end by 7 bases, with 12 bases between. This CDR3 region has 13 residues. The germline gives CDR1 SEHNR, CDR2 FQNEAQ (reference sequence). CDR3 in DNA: TGTGCCAGCAGCTTAATTGGGGACCAGGAGCAGTACTTC. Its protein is CASSLIGDQEQYF.

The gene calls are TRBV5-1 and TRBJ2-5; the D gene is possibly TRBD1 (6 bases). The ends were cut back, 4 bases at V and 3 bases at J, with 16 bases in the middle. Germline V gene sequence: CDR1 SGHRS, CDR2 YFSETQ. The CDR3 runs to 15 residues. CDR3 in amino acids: CASSGRSGHEETQYF. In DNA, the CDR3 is TGCGCCAGCAGCGGCCGATCGGGACATGAAGAGACCCAGTACTTC.

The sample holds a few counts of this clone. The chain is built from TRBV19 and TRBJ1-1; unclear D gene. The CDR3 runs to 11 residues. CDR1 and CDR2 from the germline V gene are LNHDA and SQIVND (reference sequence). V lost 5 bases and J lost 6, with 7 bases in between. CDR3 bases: TGTGCCAGTAGTTATCGTGCTGAAGCTTTCTTT. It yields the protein CASSYRAEAFF.

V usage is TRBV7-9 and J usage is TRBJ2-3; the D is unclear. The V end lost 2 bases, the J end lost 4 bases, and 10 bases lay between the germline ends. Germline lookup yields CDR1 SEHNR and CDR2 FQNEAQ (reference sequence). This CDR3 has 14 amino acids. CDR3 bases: TGTGCCAGCAGCTTACAACAGTTCCCAGATACGCAGTATTTT. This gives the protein CASSLQQFPDTQYF.

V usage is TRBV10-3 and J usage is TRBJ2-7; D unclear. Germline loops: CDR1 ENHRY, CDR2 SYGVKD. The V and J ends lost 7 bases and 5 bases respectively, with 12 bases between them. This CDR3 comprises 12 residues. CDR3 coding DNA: TGTGCCATCAAGAAAGGGTTCGACGAGCAGTACTTC. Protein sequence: CAIKKGFDEQYF.